Below are 14 T cell receptor beta chains sequenced from a single sample in a study of T cell responses to AZD1222 COVID-19 vaccine. Method: immunoSEQ multiplex PCR; TCRdb's copy keeps in-frame clones and lacks some. This sample has about 110,000 clones; 90% to 95% occur once, and the top ten carry around 7%. The sequences come from peripheral blood, collected on day 0 of AZD1222 vaccination. These receptors all stem from an adult in good health.

The genes are TRBV28 and TRBJ2-3; tentatively, D is TRBD1 or TRBD2 (5 bases each). V was cut by 3 bases and J by 4 bases, with 11 bases left in between. The CDR3 covers 14 residues. Germline CDR1 MDHEN, CDR2 SYDVKM. In DNA, the CDR3 is TGTGCCAGCAGTTTGGGGGTAATAGCAGATACGCAGTATTTT. Protein product: CASSLGVIADTQYF.

V and J are TRBV30 and TRBJ2-5; D may be TRBD1 or TRBD2 (5 bases each). V lost 2 bases, J lost 5 bases, and 9 bases lay in between. Germline-derived CDR1 and CDR2 are GTSNPN and SVGIG (reference sequence). The CDR3 runs 12 residues. The CDR3 sequence is CAWSPGTETQYF. The CDR3 nucleotides read TGTGCCTGGAGTCCAGGGACGGAGACCCAGTACTTC.

This chain links TRBV2 with TRBJ1-4, with D possibly TRBD1 on 5 matching bases. Germline CDR1 SNHLY, CDR2 FYNNEI. The V gene lost 3 bases and the J gene lost 4 bases, with 12 bases spanning the gap. This CDR3 has 15 amino acids. The DNA for the CDR3 is TGTGCCAGCAGTGAGGGTCGGGGGTTTAATGAAAAACTGTTTTTT. This gives the protein CASSEGRGFNEKLFF.

The J gene is TRBJ1-4, the V gene TRBV5-1, with 12 positions matching TRBD1. Trimming at V came to 4 bases and at J to 8 bases, leaving 6 bases not matched to a gene. Germline V CDR1 and CDR2: SGHRS, YFSETQ. This CDR3 contains 15 residues. In DNA, the CDR3 is TGCGCCAGCAGCCTTCTGGGGACAGGGGGCGAAAAACTGTTTTTT. This translates into CASSLLGTGGEKLFF.

This chain uses TRBV12-5 with TRBJ1-2; TRBD1 is a possible D gene (6 bases). The CDR3 runs to 15 residues. CDR1 and CDR2 (germline): LGHNT, FRNRAP. V was clipped by 5 bases and J by 4 bases, with 17 bases between them. CDR3 region: CASGREAGAGYGYTF. CDR3 nucleotides: TGTGCTAGTGGTCGAGAGGCGGGGGCTGGCTATGGCTACACCTTC. Filled out from reference TRBV12-5 and TRBJ1-2, the complete variable domain reads DARVTQTPRHKVTEMGQEVTMRCQPILGHNTVFWYRQTMMQGLELLAYFRNRAPLDDSGMPKDRFSAEMPDATLATLKIQPSEPRDSAVYFCASGREAGAGYGYTFGSGTRLTVV.

The chain combines TRBV7-3 with TRBJ2-5; the match to TRBD1 covers 7 bases. This CDR3 is 14 amino acids long. Looked up from germline, CDR1 is SGHTA and CDR2 is FQGTGA. Losses at the gene ends were 3 bases for V and 5 bases for J; bases not matched to a gene: 6. This CDR3 is CASSLTGLGETQYF. For the CDR3, the DNA is TGTGCCAGCAGCTTGACAGGGTTAGGGGAGACCCAGTACTTC.

The CDR3 nucleotides read TGTGCCAGCAGTTACTTCTCCGCGGGGAGCCATGGCTACACCTTC. This translates into CASSYFSAGSHGYTF. The chain employs TRBV6-5 and TRBJ1-2; no firm D call. Germline assignment: CDR1 MNHEY and CDR2 SVGAGI. CDR3 length: 15 residues. V was cut by 1 base and J by 6 bases, with 15 bases left in between.

This clone was picked up one time. The rearrangement uses TRBV7-9 and TRBJ2-5; 10 bases are a match to TRBD1. Germline CDR1 is SEHNR and CDR2 is FQNEAQ (reference sequence). The CDR3 extends over 16 amino acids. V gave up 4 bases and J gave up 3 bases; unmatched junction bases: 8. The CDR3 region has the DNA TGTGCCAGCAGCTACCCAGGGACAGGGGTCAAAGAGACCCAGTACTTC. Translating it yields CASSYPGTGVKETQYF.

V is TRBV7-9 and J is TRBJ2-1, with D perhaps matching TRBD2 (6 bases). The CDR3 contains 17 residues. Germline V gene data show CDR1 as SEHNR and CDR2 as FQNEAQ (reference sequence). The V gene lost 5 bases and the J gene lost 0 bases, with 17 bases spanning the gap. The CDR3 DNA sequence: TGTGCCAGCAGCAAACCCCCCGGGAGATCCTCCTACAATGAGCAGTTCTTC. Amino acids: CASSKPPGRSSYNEQFF.

This clone appeared a few times. The chain couples TRBV2 to TRBJ2-2, with D perhaps given as TRBD1 or TRBD2 (5 bases each). The germline gives CDR1 SNHLY, CDR2 FYNNEI. The CDR3 contains 14 residues. Trimming took 5 bases from V and 4 from J, leaving 11 bases between them. CDR3 protein: CASSWVGVTGELFF. Here the CDR3 DNA reads TGTGCCAGCAGTTGGGTGGGGGTCACCGGGGAGCTGTTTTTT.

This clone was observed a single time. This rearrangement joins TRBV30 to TRBJ1-2, with TRBD1 matching over 9 bases. The CDR3 sequence is 13 residues long. Germline lookup yields CDR1 GTSNPN and CDR2 SVGIG (reference sequence). The junction had 5 bases not matched to a gene; V was cut back by 3 bases and J by 6 bases. The CDR3 DNA follows: TGTGCCTGGAGATTACAGGGGGCTGATGGCTACACCTTC. The encoded protein is CAWRLQGADGYTF.

V and J are TRBV7-2 and TRBJ1-5, with D uncertain. Trimming pared 4 bases from V and 6 bases from J, leaving 7 bases between. Germline V CDR1 and CDR2: SGHTA, FQGNSA. The length of the CDR3 is 12 residues. The DNA for the CDR3 is TGTGCCAGCAGCTCTCCAGGTCAGCCCCAGCATTTT. Amino acid sequence: CASSSPGQPQHF.

The V call is TRBV4-2, the J call TRBJ2-3; 10 bases fit TRBD2. Germline CDR1 and CDR2: LGHNA and YNFKEQ. V was clipped by 0 bases and J by 5 bases; unmatched bases: 8. CDR3 length equals 17 residues. CDR3 sequence (DNA): TGTGCCAGCAGCCAAGATACGGCTAGCGGGGGTTTAGATACGCAGTATTTT. Residues: CASSQDTASGGLDTQYF.

Note on this clone: One end of the junction fails to match germline, which may point to a read error. The chain is built from TRBV11-2 and TRBJ2-7; D perhaps matches TRBD1 (5 bases). This CDR3 contains 12 residues. Per the germline V gene, CDR1 is SGHAT and CDR2 is FQNNGV. The CDR3 region is CASRLGVDEQYF. CDR3 DNA sequence: TGTGCCAGCAGATTAGGGGTCGACGAGCAGTACTTC.